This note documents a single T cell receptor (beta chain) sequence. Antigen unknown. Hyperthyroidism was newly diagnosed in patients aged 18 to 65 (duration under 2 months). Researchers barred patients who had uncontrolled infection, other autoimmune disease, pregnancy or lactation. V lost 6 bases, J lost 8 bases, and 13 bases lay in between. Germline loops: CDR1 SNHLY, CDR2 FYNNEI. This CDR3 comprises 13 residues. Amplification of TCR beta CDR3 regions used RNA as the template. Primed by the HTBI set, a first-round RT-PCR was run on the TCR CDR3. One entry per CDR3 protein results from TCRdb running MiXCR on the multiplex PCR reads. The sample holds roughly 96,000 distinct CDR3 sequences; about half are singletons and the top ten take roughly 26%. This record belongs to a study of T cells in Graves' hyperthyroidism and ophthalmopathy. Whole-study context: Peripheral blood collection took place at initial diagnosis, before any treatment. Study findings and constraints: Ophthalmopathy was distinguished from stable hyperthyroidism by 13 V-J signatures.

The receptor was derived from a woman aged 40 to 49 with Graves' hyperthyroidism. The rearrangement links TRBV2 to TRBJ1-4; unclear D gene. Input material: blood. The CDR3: CASSSGRVEKLFF. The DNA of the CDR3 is TGTGCCAGCAGCTCCGGGAGGGTGGAAAAACTGTTTTTT.